This T cell receptor beta chain originates from a study of T cell changes during pregnancy in multiple sclerosis. Profiling relied on immunoSEQ multiplex PCR, and the TCRdb table lists in-frame clones only, not all of them. The top ten hold about 1.5% of the sample, which has more than 55,000 clones, approximately 90% seen once. Per germline, CDR1 LNHNV and CDR2 YYDKDF (reference sequence). Trimming cost V 3 bases and J 4 bases, with 13 bases left between them. The CDR3 totals 15 residues. This material consisted of peripheral blood, taken in the first trimester of pregnancy. The TCR sequence derives from a female donor in good health, enrolled as a control in a pregnancy study. This chain connects TRBV15 to TRBJ1-3; perhaps TRBD1 as D (5 bases). The CDR3 loop reads CATSSKQGSGNTIYF. CDR3 nucleotide sequence: TGTGCCACCAGCAGCAAGCAGGGTTCAGGAAACACCATATATTTT.